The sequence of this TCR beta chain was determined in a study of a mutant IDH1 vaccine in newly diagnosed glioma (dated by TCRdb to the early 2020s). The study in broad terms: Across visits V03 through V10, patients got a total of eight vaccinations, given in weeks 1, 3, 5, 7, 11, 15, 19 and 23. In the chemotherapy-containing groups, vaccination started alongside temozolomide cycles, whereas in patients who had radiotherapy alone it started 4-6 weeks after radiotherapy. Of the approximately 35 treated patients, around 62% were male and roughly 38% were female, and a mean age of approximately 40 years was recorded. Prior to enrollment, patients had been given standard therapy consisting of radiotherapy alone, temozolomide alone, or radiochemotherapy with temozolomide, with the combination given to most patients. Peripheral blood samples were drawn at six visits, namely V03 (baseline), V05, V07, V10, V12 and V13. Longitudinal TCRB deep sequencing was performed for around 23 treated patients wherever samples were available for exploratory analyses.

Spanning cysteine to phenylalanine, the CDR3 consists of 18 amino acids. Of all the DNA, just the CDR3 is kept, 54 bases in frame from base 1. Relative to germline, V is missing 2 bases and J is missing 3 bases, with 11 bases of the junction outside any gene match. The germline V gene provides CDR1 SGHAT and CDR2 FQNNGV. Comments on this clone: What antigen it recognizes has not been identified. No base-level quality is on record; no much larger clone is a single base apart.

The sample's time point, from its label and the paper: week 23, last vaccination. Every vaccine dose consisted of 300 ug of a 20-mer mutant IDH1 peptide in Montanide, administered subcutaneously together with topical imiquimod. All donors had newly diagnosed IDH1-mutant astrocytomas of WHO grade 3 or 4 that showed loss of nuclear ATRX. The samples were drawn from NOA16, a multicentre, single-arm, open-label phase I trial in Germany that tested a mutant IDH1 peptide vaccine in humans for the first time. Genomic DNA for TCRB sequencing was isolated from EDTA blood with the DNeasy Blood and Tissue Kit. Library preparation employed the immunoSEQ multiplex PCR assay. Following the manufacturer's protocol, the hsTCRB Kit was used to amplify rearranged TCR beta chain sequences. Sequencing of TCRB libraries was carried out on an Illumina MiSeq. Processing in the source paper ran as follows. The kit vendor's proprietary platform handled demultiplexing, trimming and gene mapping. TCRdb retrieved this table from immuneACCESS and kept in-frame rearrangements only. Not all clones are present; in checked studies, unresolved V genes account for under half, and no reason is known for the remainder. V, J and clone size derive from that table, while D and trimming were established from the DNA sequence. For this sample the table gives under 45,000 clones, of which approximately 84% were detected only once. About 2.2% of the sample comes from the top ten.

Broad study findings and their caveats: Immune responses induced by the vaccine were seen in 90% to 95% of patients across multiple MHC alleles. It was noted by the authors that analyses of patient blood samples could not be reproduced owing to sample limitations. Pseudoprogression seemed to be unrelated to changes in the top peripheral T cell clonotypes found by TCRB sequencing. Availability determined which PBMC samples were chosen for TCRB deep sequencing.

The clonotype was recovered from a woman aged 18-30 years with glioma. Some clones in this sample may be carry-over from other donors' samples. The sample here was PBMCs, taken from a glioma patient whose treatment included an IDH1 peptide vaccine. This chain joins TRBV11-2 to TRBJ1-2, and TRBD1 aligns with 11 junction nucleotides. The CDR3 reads CASSLQKGQGAPYYGYTF. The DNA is TGTGCCAGCAGCTTACAAAAAGGACAGGGGGCGCCGTACTATGGCTACACCTTC.